This T cell receptor beta chain was profiled in a study of breast tumors, draining lymph nodes, adjacent tissues. This clonotype was detected only a few times. MiXCR was run by TCRdb on the multiplex PCR reads, yielding one entry per CDR3 protein. The data hold 200,000 to 250,000 distinct CDR3 sequences, with roughly a third observed a single time. Per germline, CDR1 MNHNY and CDR2 SVGAGI (reference sequence). V lost 6 bases to trimming and J lost 10 bases; unmatched junction nucleotides: 18. The CDR3 is 17 residues long. Samples came from axillary lymph nodes draining the breast cancer. The chain couples TRBV6-6 to TRBJ2-1, with 10 nucleotides matching TRBD2. This clonotype was sampled from a female donor with breast cancer. Some clones in this sample may be carry-over from other donors' samples. The source material was axillary lymph node tissue. CDR3 nucleotide sequence: TGTGCCAGCAGCTCTTCGACTAGCGGGCCATCCGGAGGGGAGCAGTTCTTC. Its translation: CASSSSTSGPSGGEQFF.